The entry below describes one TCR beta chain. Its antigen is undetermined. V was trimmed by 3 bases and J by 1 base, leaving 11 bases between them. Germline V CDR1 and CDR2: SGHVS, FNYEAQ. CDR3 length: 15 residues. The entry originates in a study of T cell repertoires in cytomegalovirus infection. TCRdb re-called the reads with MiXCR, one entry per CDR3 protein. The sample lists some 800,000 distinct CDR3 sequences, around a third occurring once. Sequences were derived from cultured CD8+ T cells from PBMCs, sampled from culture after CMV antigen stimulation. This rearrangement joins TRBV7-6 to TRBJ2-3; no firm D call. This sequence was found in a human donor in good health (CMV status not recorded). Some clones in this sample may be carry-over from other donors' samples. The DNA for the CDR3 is TGTGCCAGCAGCTTCGTAGGGATCGGCACAGATACGCAGTATTTT. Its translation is CASSFVGIGTDTQYF.